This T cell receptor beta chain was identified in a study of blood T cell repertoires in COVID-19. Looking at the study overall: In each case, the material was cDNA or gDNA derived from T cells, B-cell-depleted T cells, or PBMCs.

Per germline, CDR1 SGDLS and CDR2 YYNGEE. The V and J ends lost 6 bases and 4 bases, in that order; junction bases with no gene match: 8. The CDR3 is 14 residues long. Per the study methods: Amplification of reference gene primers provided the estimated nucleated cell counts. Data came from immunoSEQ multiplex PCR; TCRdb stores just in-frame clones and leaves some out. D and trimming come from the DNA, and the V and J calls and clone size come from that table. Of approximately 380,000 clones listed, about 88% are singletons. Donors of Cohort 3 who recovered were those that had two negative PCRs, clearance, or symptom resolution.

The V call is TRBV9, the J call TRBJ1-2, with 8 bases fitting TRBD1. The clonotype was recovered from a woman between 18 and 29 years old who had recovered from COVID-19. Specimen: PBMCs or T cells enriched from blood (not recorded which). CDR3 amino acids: CASTPGGRGYGYTF. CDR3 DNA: TGTGCCAGCACACCAGGGGGCAGGGGCTATGGCTACACCTTC.